These 8 T cell receptor beta chains were all obtained from the same sample, sequenced in a study of blood T cell repertoires in COVID-19. The data were produced by immunoSEQ multiplex PCR, yet TCRdb's version contains in-frame clones alone and is incomplete. The repertoire holds roughly 180,000 clones, with about 80% as singletons. Specimen: PBMCs or T cells enriched from blood (not recorded which). The receptor source for this set is a man in his 60s who had been exposed to COVID-19.

V usage is TRBV11-2 and J usage is TRBJ1-1; TRBD1 aligns across 8 bases. The CDR3 contains 15 residues. The trim removed 1 base at V and 8 bases at J, leaving 9 bases unmatched. CDR1 is SGHAT and CDR2 is FQNNGV in the germline V gene. The CDR3 DNA follows: TGTGCCAGCAGCTTAGCAGACAGGGGCCAGACAGAAGCTTTCTTT. Its protein is CASSLADRGQTEAFF.

This chain uses TRBV3-1 (or the pseudogene TRBV3-2) with TRBJ1-4; no clear D. V was cut by 0 bases and J by 1 base, with 6 bases left in between. This CDR3 has 15 residues. The germline V gene encodes CDR1 LGHDT and CDR2 YNNKEL (reference sequence). CDR3 coding DNA: TGTGCCAGCAGCCAAGACTTAGTAACTAATGAAAAACTGTTTTTT. It codes for CASSQDLVTNEKLFF.

J is TRBJ2-1 and V is TRBV20-1; no reliable D call. The CDR3 runs 15 residues. Between the trimmed V and J ends, which lost 3 bases and 5 bases, there was a span of 17 bases. CDR1 is DFQATT, CDR2 SNEGSKA, per germline (reference sequence). As DNA, the CDR3 is TGCAGTGCTAGTCATGTAGTTTCTCGGGACAATGAGCAGTTCTTC. It translates to CSASHVVSRDNEQFF.

The chain combines TRBV30 with TRBJ2-5; D is possibly TRBD1 (5 bases). V was pared by 3 bases and J by 2 bases, with 16 bases between. The CDR3 covers 15 residues. Germline V lookup: CDR1 GTSNPN, CDR2 SVGIG (reference sequence). For the CDR3, the DNA is TGTGCCTGGAGCCAACAGGTTTCGATGCAAGAGACCCAGTACTTC. Protein product: CAWSQQVSMQETQYF.

The gene calls are TRBV12-3 or TRBV12-4 and TRBJ2-7; D remains ambiguous. The CDR3 runs 11 residues. Trimming took 3 bases from V and 8 from J, leaving 8 bases between them. The CDR3 DNA follows: TGTGCCAGCAGTTTCGATTGGCAGCAGTACTTC. Amino acids: CASSFDWQQYF.

The V gene is TRBV6-4, the J gene TRBJ1-2; D is uncertain. In germline, CDR1 is MRHNA, CDR2 SNTAGT. V was shortened by 2 bases and J by 4 bases, with 8 bases between the two germline ends. The CDR3 has 13 residues. The CDR3 protein is CASSDGQSYGYTF. In DNA form, the CDR3 reads TGTGCCAGCAGTGACGGGCAGAGCTATGGCTACACCTTC.

This chain joins TRBV19 and TRBJ2-2; D perhaps matches TRBD1 (7 bases). The CDR3 covers 14 residues. CDR1 and CDR2 from the germline V gene are LNHDA and SQIVND (reference sequence). Trimming took off 6 bases at V and 1 base at J, with 9 bases between the two ends. CDR3 bases: TGTGCCAGTAGGCGGGACAGGAACACCGGGGAGCTGTTTTTT. It encodes CASRRDRNTGELFF.

The CDR3 nucleotides read TGTGCTAGTGGTTTGCCACACCCGTCGGGCACCGGGGAGCTGTTTTTT. Its translation is CASGLPHPSGTGELFF. The chain is built from TRBV12-5 and TRBJ2-2; no definite D call. Trimming cost V 2 bases and J 4 bases, with 14 bases left between them. The CDR3 loop spans 16 amino acids. CDR1 and CDR2 from the germline V gene are LGHNT and FRNRAP.